Below, 23 T cell receptor beta chains from the same sample are listed, as sequenced in a study of T cells in Graves' hyperthyroidism and ophthalmopathy. Researchers took RNA transcripts and amplified the TCR beta CDR3 regions from them. Using the HTBI primer set, a first-round RT-PCR was run on the TCR CDR3. MiXCR was run by TCRdb on the multiplex PCR reads, yielding one entry per CDR3 protein. The table includes some 620,000 distinct CDR3 sequences, about 17% detected once. The specimen sequenced was blood. These receptors came from a woman aged 30 to 39 with Graves' hyperthyroidism.

The table lists this clonotype with a few counts. The chain is built from TRBV20-1 and TRBJ1-5, with D uncertain. CDR1 is DFQATT, CDR2 SNEGSKA, per germline (reference sequence). This CDR3 is built from 14 residues. V was trimmed by 1 base and J by 1 base, leaving 8 bases between them. The CDR3 DNA follows: TGCAGTGCTAGAGGGTTAGGCAGCAATCAGCCCCAGCATTTT. Translating gives CSARGLGSNQPQHF.

This clonotype was recorded many times. V is TRBV7-3 and J is TRBJ1-2; D unclear. From germline, CDR1 is SGHTA and CDR2 FQGTGA. The CDR3 sequence is 13 residues long. V dropped 5 bases and J dropped 2 bases, with 9 bases sitting between them. CDR3 nucleotides: TGTGCCAGCAGCGAGACGTCCAACTATGGCTACACCTTC. It encodes CASSETSNYGYTF.

The chain carries TRBV7-2 and TRBJ1-2, with 8 bases fitting TRBD1. The J segment lost 3 bases and the V segment lost 1 base, leaving 7 bases of the junction unmatched. The CDR3 length is 16 residues. Germline CDR1 SGHTA, CDR2 FQGNSA. The CDR3: CASSLEQSRGHYGYTF. CDR3 nucleotide sequence: TGTGCCAGCAGCTTAGAACAGAGCAGGGGGCACTATGGCTACACCTTC. The whole variable domain, filled in from reference TRBV7-2 and TRBJ1-2, reads GAGVSQSPSNKVTEKGKDVELRCDPISGHTALYWYRQSLGQGLEFLIYFQGNSAPDKSGLPSDRFSAERTGGSVSTLTIQRTQQEDSAVYLCASSLEQSRGHYGYTFGSGTRLTVV.

There are a few counts of this clonotype. The genes are TRBV20-1 and TRBJ2-5; 7 positions agree with TRBD2. CDR1 is DFQATT, CDR2 SNEGSKA, per germline (reference sequence). The V and J ends lost 2 bases and 4 bases, in that order; junction bases with no gene match: 7. This CDR3 has 14 residues. The CDR3 sequence: CSARWGGAGETQYF. CDR3 coding DNA: TGCAGTGCTAGATGGGGAGGGGCAGGAGAGACCCAGTACTTC.

This clonotype was seen ten or more times. This chain uses TRBV12-3 or TRBV12-4 with TRBJ2-5; possibly TRBD2 for D (6 bases). The CDR3 is 15 amino acids. The V end was cut by 2 bases, the J end by 5 bases, with 15 bases between. The CDR3 DNA follows: TGTGCCAGCAGTTTACCGGGTGCCGGAGGGGAGACCCAGTACTTC. Its translation is CASSLPGAGGETQYF.

This sequence joins TRBV5-5 and TRBJ2-3; 10 bases fit TRBD1. This CDR3 comprises 17 residues. The junction had 15 bases not matched to a gene; V was cut back by 5 bases and J by 6 bases. From germline, CDR1 is SGHKS and CDR2 YYEKEE (reference sequence). CDR3 DNA: TGTGCCAGCAGTTACAGGCTGGGACAGGGGTTCTCGGATACGCAGTATTTT. Its protein product is CASSYRLGQGFSDTQYF.

This clonotype was seen at least ten times. The CDR3 is CASSEGDSGWFPVGGEQFF. CDR3 nucleotide sequence: TGTGCCAGCAGTGAAGGAGATAGCGGATGGTTTCCCGTTGGGGGTGAGCAGTTCTTC. This chain links TRBV6-1 with TRBJ2-1; D is possibly TRBD2 (6 bases). CDR1 is MNHNS and CDR2 is SASEGT in the germline V gene. The CDR3 has 19 residues. With 1 base removed from V and 9 bases from J, the gap between germline ends came to 28 bases.

This clonotype was counted ten times or more. V and J are TRBV12-3 or TRBV12-4 and TRBJ1-1; 8 bases line up with TRBD1. V gave up 6 bases and J gave up 0 bases; unmatched junction bases: 3. The CDR3 covers 14 residues. The CDR3 loop is CASRPGGMNTEAFF. The CDR3 DNA follows: TGTGCCAGCAGGCCAGGGGGCATGAACACTGAAGCTTTCTTT.

In this sample, this clonotype turned up a few times. The chain couples TRBV20-1 to TRBJ2-1; the D gene is possibly TRBD2 (6 bases). This CDR3 has 12 amino acids. Germline CDR1 reads DFQATT; CDR2 reads SNEGSKA (reference sequence). Trimming took off 3 bases at V and 8 bases at J, with 11 bases between the two ends. CDR3 region: CSASKGGHEQFF. CDR3 sequence (DNA): TGCAGTGCTAGTAAGGGAGGCCATGAGCAGTTCTTC.

This clonotype has at least ten counts. The chain recombines TRBV20-1 with TRBJ2-7; TRBD1 matches 9 bases. V shed 5 bases, J shed 1 base, and the junction held 9 bases outside the gene matches. The CDR3 contains 15 residues. CDR1 DFQATT and CDR2 SNEGSKA come from the germline V gene (reference sequence). CDR3 protein: CSARGRDRVSYEQYF. CDR3 sequence (DNA): TGCAGTGCTCGTGGACGGGACAGGGTATCCTACGAGCAGTACTTC.

The sample holds many counts of this clonotype. This chain links TRBV7-2 with TRBJ1-2; 9 nucleotides agree with TRBD1. The germline V gene has CDR1 SGHTA and CDR2 FQGNSA. The CDR3 is 13 amino acids. V shed 5 bases and J 6 bases; nucleotides not matched to a gene: 4. The CDR3 DNA is TGTGCCAGCAGCCCACGGACAGGGGATGGCTACACCTTC. It is translated as CASSPRTGDGYTF.

Many counts were recorded for this clonotype. The J gene is TRBJ2-3, the V gene TRBV20-1; 7 bases match TRBD2. This CDR3 region has 14 residues. The trim removed 3 bases at V and 1 base at J, leaving 4 bases unmatched. CDR1 is DFQATT, CDR2 SNEGSKA, per germline (reference sequence). The CDR3 is CSASPRERTDTQYF. The DNA of the CDR3 is TGCAGTGCTAGTCCGCGGGAGCGCACAGATACGCAGTATTTT.

This clonotype was counted ten times or more. The chain employs TRBV11-2 and TRBJ2-7; a weak D match, TRBD2 (6 bases). Trimming left V 4 bases short and J 5 bases short, with 18 bases between. Germline CDR1 SGHAT, CDR2 FQNNGV. CDR3 size: 15 residues. The DNA for the CDR3 is TGTGCCAGCAGCTCGGAGCTAGCGCGGTCCCACGAGCAGTACTTC. Translating gives CASSSELARSHEQYF.

There are a few counts of this clonotype. The chain joins TRBV20-1 to TRBJ2-1; 8 nucleotides match TRBD2. V was pared by 0 bases and J by 4 bases, with 2 bases of the junction left unmatched. Germline-derived CDR1 and CDR2 are DFQATT and SNEGSKA (reference sequence). The CDR3 has 14 amino acids. For the CDR3, the DNA is TGCAGTGCTAGAGACCAGCGGGGGTACAATGAGCAGTTCTTC. Amino acids: CSARDQRGYNEQFF.

This clonotype was picked up one time. V gene TRBV9 combines with J gene TRBJ1-3, with 7 bases matching TRBD1. The CDR3 sequence is 17 residues long. The germline V gene has CDR1 SGDLS and CDR2 YYNGEE. V shed 3 bases and J 4 bases; nucleotides not matched to a gene: 13. The chain's CDR3 is CASSGSLITGDGNTIYF. The CDR3 DNA follows: TGTGCCAGCAGCGGCAGTCTTATCACAGGGGACGGAAACACCATATATTTT.

The rearrangement uses TRBV6-1 and TRBJ2-1, with D unclear. V was cut by 6 bases and J by 4 bases, with 13 bases left in between. Germline V lookup: CDR1 MNHNS, CDR2 SASEGT. CDR3 length equals 14 residues. The CDR3 bases are TGTGCCAGCAGGACCCTGGACCTTTACAATGAGCAGTTCTTC. It specifies CASRTLDLYNEQFF.

This clonotype was counted many times. The chain carries TRBV7-9 and TRBJ2-7; 12 positions agree with TRBD2. The ends lost 7 bases at V and 5 bases at J; junction bases unmatched: 6. The germline CDR1 and CDR2 sequences are SEHNR and FQNEAQ (reference sequence). This CDR3 is built from 14 residues. The CDR3 DNA sequence: TGTGCCAGCAAGCCAGGACTAGCGGGAAACGAGCAGTACTTC. Residues: CASKPGLAGNEQYF.

This clonotype was seen at least ten times. This chain joins TRBV10-3 and TRBJ2-7; 7 bases line up with TRBD2. J was trimmed by 0 bases and V by 2 bases; bases with no gene match: 1. Looked up from germline, CDR1 is ENHRY and CDR2 is SYGVKD. This CDR3 is built from 14 residues. The CDR3 here is CAISEGRVSYEQYF. The CDR3 DNA is TGTGCCATCAGTGAGGGGAGGGTCTCCTACGAGCAGTACTTC.

This chain links TRBV20-1 with TRBJ1-5, with unresolved D. Trimming took 0 bases from V and 3 from J, leaving 24 bases between them. The CDR3 length is 19 residues. The germline V gene encodes CDR1 DFQATT and CDR2 SNEGSKA (reference sequence). The CDR3: CSARDLIGPLVIPNQPQHF. For the CDR3, the DNA is TGCAGTGCTAGAGATCTCATCGGACCACTAGTTATCCCCAATCAGCCCCAGCATTTT.

The J gene is TRBJ1-2, the V gene TRBV4-3, with D unresolved. The V gene's germline CDR1 is LGHNA and CDR2 YSLEER. Trimming removed 0 bases from V and 1 base from J, with 9 bases in between. The CDR3 contains 15 residues. The CDR3 protein is CASSQEPGDNYGYTF. For the CDR3, the DNA is TGCGCCAGCAGCCAAGAGCCCGGGGATAACTATGGCTACACCTTC.

The rearrangement joins TRBV4-2 to TRBJ1-2; D is unclear. V gave up 1 base and J gave up 0 bases, with 3 bases separating them. Germline-derived CDR1 and CDR2 are LGHNA and YNFKEQ. This CDR3 has 13 amino acids. The CDR3 is CASSQGPNYGYTF. The CDR3, as DNA: TGTGCCAGCAGCCAAGGGCCTAACTATGGCTACACCTTC.

V usage is TRBV19 and J usage is TRBJ2-1, with 7 bases aligning to TRBD2. Germline CDR1 is LNHDA and CDR2 is SQIVND (reference sequence). The CDR3 spans 15 residues. With 5 bases clipped from V and 3 bases from J, the junction kept 7 bases outside the gene matches. CDR3 coding DNA: TGTGCCAGTAGTGGGGGGGGTAGCTTCTACAATGAGCAGTTCTTC. This gives the protein CASSGGGSFYNEQFF.

Ten or more counts support this clonotype. CDR3 in DNA: TGTGCCAGCAATGGTCGTGGGGAGGGCCGGGACGAGCAGTACTTC. Its translation: CASNGRGEGRDEQYF. V is TRBV28 and J is TRBJ2-7; 7 nucleotides line up with TRBD2. V lost 7 bases to trimming and J lost 5 bases; unmatched junction nucleotides: 14. This CDR3 has 15 amino acids. Germline V gene data show CDR1 as MDHEN and CDR2 as SYDVKM. Supplemented by reference TRBV28 and TRBJ2-7, the full variable domain reads DVKVTQSSRYLVKRTGEKVFLECVQDMDHENMFWYRQDPGLGLRLIYFSYDVKMKEKGDIPEGYSVSREKKERFSLILESASTNQTSMYLCASNGRGEGRDEQYFGPGTRLTVT.